This T cell receptor (beta chain) was recovered during a study of cytomegalovirus exposure and HLA in healthy donors. This clone occurred a few times. What it recognizes is unknown. Data came from immunoSEQ multiplex PCR; TCRdb stores just in-frame clones and leaves some out. The sample includes some 130,000 clones, roughly four fifths seen only once; the top ten take roughly 27%. Regarding the study as a whole: Reported performance of the classifier showed diagnosis of cytomegalovirus status with high specificity and sensitivity. Cytomegalovirus association was assigned to about 150 TCR beta chains.

The CDR3 is made up of 12 amino acids. CDR1 and CDR2 (germline): MNHEY, SVGAGI. With V trimmed by 8 bases and J by 7 bases, 7 bases remained unmatched. Input material: PBMCs. The chain uses TRBV6-5 and TRBJ1-2, with 7 bases matching TRBD1. This receptor was obtained from a man under 40 in good health and CMV-seropositive. CDR3 sequence reads: CASRTGDRGYTF. CDR3 sequence (DNA): TGTGCCAGCCGAACAGGGGACCGTGGCTACACCTTC.